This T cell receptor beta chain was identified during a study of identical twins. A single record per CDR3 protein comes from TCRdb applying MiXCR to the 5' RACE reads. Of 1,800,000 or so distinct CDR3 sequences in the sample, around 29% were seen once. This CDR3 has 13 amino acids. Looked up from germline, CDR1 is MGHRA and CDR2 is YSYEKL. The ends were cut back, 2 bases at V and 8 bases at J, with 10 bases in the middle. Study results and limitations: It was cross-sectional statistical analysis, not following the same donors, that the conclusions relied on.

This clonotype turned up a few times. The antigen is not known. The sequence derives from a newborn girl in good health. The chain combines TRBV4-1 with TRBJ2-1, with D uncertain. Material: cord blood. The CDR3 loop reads CASSQNWVDEQFF. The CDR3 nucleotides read TGCGCCAGCAGCCAAAATTGGGTAGATGAGCAGTTCTTC.